The clone carrying this T cell receptor beta chain was observed a few times. This entry belongs to a study of blood T cell repertoires in COVID-19. Measured with immunoSEQ multiplex PCR; TCRdb has only the in-frame clones, and not every one. The repertoire consists of fewer than 130,000 clones, with about 75% occurring once and the leading ten covering more than 15%. Germline V CDR1 and CDR2: SGHNT, YENEEA. Trimming at V came to 0 bases and at J to 4 bases, leaving 4 bases not matched to a gene. The CDR3 is made up of 15 amino acids. Sequencing used peripheral blood. The receptor comes from a woman at least 80 years old with active or convalescent COVID-19. The rearrangement links TRBV11-3 to TRBJ2-5; 8 bases are shared with TRBD1. CDR3 loop: CASSLEGQGGETQYF. The CDR3, as DNA: TGTGCCAGCAGCTTAGAAGGACAGGGTGGAGAGACCCAGTACTTC.